Included here is one TCR beta chain sequence, with context. These data belong to a study of blood T cell repertoires in COVID-19. About the research overall: The United States, Italy and Spain supplied acute and convalescent COVID-19 samples. T cells, B-cell-depleted T cells, or PBMCs supplied cDNA or gDNA.

Original processing notes: Counts of nucleated cells, estimated from reference gene primer amplification, were obtained. Some clones are missing from TCRdb's copy, which holds only in-frame ones; the method was immunoSEQ multiplex PCR. V, J and clone size are those of that table, while D and trimming were read from the DNA. The sample has some 250,000 clones, 81% seen once. Sequenced sample: peripheral blood. This TCR came from a woman of 80 years or more with acute or convalescent COVID-19.

Here the CDR3 reads CASSPGTHSTDTQYF. CDR3 sequence (DNA): TGTGCCAGTAGCCCCGGGACACACAGCACAGATACGCAGTATTTT. J is TRBJ2-3 and V is TRBV19, with D tentatively TRBD1 (6 bases). There are 15 residues in the CDR3. Trimming pared 6 bases from V and 0 bases from J, leaving 13 bases between. From germline, CDR1 is LNHDA and CDR2 SQIVND (reference sequence).